The clone carrying this T cell receptor beta chain showed up just a few times. Its antigen is still unknown. Between the trimmed V and J ends, which lost 2 bases and 7 bases, there was a span of 9 bases. The CDR3 consists of 12 residues. CDR1 is SQVTM and CDR2 is ANQGSEA in the germline V gene. This sample was included in a study of CD8 T cells in ankylosing spondylitis. Researchers built TCR beta libraries using quantitative 5'-RACE with molecular barcodes. MiXCR was run by TCRdb on the 5' RACE reads, yielding one entry per CDR3 protein. The table shows 350,000 to 450,000 distinct CDR3 sequences, with 20% to 25% occurring only once. Study-level results: Clones linked to disease were reported to show significant enrichment in matched ankylosing spondylitis synovial fluid. A TCR beta motif made of eight highly homologous variants seemed typical of ankylosing spondylitis blood.

The source of this sequence is a male donor with ankylosing spondylitis or in good health (not recorded which). The material sequenced was blood, either unsorted or a sorted T cell fraction (not recorded which). The V and J genes are TRBV29-1 and TRBJ2-1; tentatively, D is TRBD1 (6 bases). CDR3 coding DNA: TGCAGCGTTGAATTAGGACAGAATGAGCAGTTCTTC. Residues: CSVELGQNEQFF.